A single T cell receptor (beta chain) is shown here with its context. This sample stems from a study of blood T cell repertoires in COVID-19. Study at large: There were acute and convalescent COVID-19 samples, and they came from the United States, Italy and Spain.

Trimming shortened V by 7 bases and J by 8 bases, and 17 bases separated the two germline ends. This CDR3 contains 13 residues. The V gene's germline CDR1 is MNHEY and CDR2 SVGAGI. As processed by the authors: Reference gene primers were amplified, and this amplification served to estimate nucleated cell counts. Here immunoSEQ multiplex PCR was the method, and the copy in TCRdb shows in-frame clones only, minus some. From that table come the V and J calls and clone size; the DNA was used to work out D and trimming. This sample yields more than 25,000 clones, of which approximately 88% are seen a single time; approximately 0.51% belongs to the top ten.

This sequence originates from a middle-aged woman with active or convalescent COVID-19. Sequencing was performed on peripheral blood. The rearrangement links TRBV6-5 to TRBJ1-1; no firm D call. For the CDR3, the DNA is TGTGCCAGCATGATTCTAGGAGGGTCGGAAGCTTTCTTT. It specifies CASMILGGSEAFF.